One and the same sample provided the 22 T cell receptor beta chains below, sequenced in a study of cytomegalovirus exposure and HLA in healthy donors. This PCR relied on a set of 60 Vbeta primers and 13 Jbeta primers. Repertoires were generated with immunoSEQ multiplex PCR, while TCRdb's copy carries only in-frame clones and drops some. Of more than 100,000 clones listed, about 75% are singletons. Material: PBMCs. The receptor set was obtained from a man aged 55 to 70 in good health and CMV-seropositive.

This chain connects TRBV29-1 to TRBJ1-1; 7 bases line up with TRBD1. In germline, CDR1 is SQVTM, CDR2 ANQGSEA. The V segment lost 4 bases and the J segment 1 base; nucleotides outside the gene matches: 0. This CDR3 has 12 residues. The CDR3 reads CSVGTGNTEAFF. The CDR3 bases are TGCAGCGTTGGGACAGGGAACACTGAAGCTTTCTTT. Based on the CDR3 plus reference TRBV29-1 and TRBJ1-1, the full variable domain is SAVISQKPSRDICQRGTSLTIQCQVDSQVTMMFWYRQQPGQSLTLIATANQGSEATYESGFVIDKFPISRPNLTFSTLTVSNMSPEDSSIYLCSVGTGNTEAFFGQGTRLTVV.

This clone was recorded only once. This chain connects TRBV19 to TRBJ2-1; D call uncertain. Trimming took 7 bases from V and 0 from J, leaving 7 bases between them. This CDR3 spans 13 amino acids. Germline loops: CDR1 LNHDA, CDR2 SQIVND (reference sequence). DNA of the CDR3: TGTGCCAGTAAACGGAGCTCCTACAATGAGCAGTTCTTC. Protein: CASKRSSYNEQFF.

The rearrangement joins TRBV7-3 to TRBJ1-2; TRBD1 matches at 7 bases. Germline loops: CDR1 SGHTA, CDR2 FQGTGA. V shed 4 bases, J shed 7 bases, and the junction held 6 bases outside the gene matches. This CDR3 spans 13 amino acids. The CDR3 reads CASSSNRGTGYTF. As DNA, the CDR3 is TGTGCCAGCAGCTCAAACAGGGGCACTGGCTACACCTTC. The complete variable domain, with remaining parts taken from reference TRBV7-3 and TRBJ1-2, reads GAGVSQTPSNKVTEKGKYVELRCDPISGHTALYWYRQSLGQGPEFLIYFQGTGAADDSGLPNDRFFAVRPEGSVSTLKIQRTERGDSAVYLCASSSNRGTGYTFGSGTRLTVV.

CDR3 region: CASSPLTGAPEAFF. The CDR3 bases are TGTGCCAGCAGCCCATTAACAGGGGCCCCTGAAGCTTTCTTT. The chain recombines TRBV7-3 with TRBJ1-1; TRBD1 agrees at 7 bases. V gave up 5 bases and J gave up 6 bases; unmatched junction bases: 9. Germline V CDR1 and CDR2: SGHTA, FQGTGA. CDR3 length equals 14 residues.

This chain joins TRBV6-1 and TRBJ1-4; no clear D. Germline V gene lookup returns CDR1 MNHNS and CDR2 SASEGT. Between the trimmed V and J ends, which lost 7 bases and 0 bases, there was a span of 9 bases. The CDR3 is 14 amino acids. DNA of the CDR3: TGTGCCAGCAACAGACAAGCAACTAATGAAAAACTGTTTTTT. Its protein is CASNRQATNEKLFF.

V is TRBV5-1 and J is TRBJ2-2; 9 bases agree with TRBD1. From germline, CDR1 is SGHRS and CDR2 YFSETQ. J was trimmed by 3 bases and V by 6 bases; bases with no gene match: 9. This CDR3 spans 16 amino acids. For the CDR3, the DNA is TGCGCCAGCACCACTACAGGGGGCGCCGACACCGGGGAGCTGTTTTTT. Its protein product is CASTTTGGADTGELFF.

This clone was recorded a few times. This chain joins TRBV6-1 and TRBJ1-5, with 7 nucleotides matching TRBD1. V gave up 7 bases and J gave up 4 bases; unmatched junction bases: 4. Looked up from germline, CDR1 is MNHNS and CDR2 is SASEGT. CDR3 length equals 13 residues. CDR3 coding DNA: TGTGCCAGCACCGGGGACAGTAATCAGCCCCAGCATTTT. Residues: CASTGDSNQPQHF.

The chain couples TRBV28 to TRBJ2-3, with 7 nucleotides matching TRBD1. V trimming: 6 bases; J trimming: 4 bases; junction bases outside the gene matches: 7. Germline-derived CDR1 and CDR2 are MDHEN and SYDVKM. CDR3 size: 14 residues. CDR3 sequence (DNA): TGTGCCAGCAGAACTACGACAGGGTCAGATACGCAGTATTTT. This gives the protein CASRTTTGSDTQYF.

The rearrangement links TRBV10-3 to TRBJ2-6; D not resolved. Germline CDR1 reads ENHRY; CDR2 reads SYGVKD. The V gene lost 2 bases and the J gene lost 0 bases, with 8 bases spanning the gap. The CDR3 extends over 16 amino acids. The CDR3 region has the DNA TGTGCCATCAGTGAGGTTGTAGTCTCTGGGGCCAACGTCCTGACTTTC. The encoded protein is CAISEVVVSGANVLTF.

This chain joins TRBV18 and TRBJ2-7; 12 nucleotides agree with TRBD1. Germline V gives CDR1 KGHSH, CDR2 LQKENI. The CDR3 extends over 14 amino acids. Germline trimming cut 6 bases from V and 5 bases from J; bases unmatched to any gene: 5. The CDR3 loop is CASSLGQGADEQYF. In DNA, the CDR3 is TGTGCCAGCTCTTTGGGACAGGGGGCGGACGAGCAGTACTTC. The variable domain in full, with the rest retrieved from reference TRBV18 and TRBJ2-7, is NAGVMQNPRHLVRRRGQEARLRCSPMKGHSHVYWYRQLPEEGLKFMVYLQKENIIDESGMPKERFSAEFPKEGPSILRIQQVVRGDSAAYFCASSLGQGADEQYFGPGTRLTVT.

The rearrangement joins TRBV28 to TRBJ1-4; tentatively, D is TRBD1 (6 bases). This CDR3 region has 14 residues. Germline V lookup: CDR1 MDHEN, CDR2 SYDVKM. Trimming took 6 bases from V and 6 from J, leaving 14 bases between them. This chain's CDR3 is CASSSGTLHEKLFF. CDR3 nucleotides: TGTGCCAGCAGCTCCGGGACACTGCATGAAAAACTGTTTTTT.

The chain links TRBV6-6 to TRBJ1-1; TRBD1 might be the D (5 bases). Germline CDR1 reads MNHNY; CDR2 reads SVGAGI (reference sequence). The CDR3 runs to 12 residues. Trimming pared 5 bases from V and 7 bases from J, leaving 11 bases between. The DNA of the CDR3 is TGTGCCAGCAGTAACACAGGCATTGAAGCTTTCTTT. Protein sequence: CASSNTGIEAFF.

CDR3: CASSLDRDSLAKNIQYF. Here the CDR3 DNA reads TGTGCCAGCAGCCTCGACAGGGACTCCTTAGCCAAAAACATTCAGTACTTC. The gene calls are TRBV7-2 and TRBJ2-4; tentative D call: TRBD1 (7 bases). V shed 5 bases and J shed 0 bases, with 17 bases lying between them. CDR3 length: 17 amino acids. In germline, CDR1 is SGHTA, CDR2 FQGNSA.

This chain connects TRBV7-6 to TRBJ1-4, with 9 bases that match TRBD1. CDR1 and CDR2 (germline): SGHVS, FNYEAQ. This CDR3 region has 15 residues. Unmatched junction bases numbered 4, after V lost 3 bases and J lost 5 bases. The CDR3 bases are TGTGCCAGCAGCTTCAGGGACAGGGAGAATGAAAAACTGTTTTTT. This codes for CASSFRDRENEKLFF.

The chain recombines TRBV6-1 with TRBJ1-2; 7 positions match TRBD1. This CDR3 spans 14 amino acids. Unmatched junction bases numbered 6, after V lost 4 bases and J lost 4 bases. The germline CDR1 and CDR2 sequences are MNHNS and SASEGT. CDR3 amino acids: CASSASQGLYGYTF. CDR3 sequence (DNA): TGTGCCAGCAGTGCCTCACAGGGGCTCTATGGCTACACCTTC.

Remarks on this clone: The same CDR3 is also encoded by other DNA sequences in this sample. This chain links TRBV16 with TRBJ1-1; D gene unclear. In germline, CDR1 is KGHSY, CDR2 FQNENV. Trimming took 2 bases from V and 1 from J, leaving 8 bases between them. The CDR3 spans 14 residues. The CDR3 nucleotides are TGTGCCAGCAGCCAAATCGTTAGGAACACTGAAGCTTTCTTT. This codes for CASSQIVRNTEAFF.

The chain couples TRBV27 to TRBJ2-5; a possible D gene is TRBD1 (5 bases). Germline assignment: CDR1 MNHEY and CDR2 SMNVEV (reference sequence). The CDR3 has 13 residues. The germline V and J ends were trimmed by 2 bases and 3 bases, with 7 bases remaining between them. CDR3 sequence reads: CASSLVQEETQYF. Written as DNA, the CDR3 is TGTGCCAGCAGTTTAGTACAGGAAGAGACCCAGTACTTC.

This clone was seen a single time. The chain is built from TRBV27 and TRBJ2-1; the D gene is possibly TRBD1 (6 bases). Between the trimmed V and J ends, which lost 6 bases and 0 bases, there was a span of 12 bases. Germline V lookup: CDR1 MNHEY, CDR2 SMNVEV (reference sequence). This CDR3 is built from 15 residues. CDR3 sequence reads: CASRRTGSSYNEQFF. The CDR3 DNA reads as TGTGCCAGCAGACGTACAGGGAGCTCCTACAATGAGCAGTTCTTC.

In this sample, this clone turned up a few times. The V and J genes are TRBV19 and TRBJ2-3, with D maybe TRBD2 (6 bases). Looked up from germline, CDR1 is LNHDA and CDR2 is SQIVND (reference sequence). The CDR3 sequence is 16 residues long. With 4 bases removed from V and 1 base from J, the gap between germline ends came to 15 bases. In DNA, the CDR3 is TGTGCCAGTAGTAGAACCTCAGCGGGCCGCACAGATACGCAGTATTTT. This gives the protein CASSRTSAGRTDTQYF. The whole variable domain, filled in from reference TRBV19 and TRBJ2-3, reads DGGITQSPKYLFRKEGQNVTLSCEQNLNHDAMYWYRQDPGQGLRLIYYSQIVNDFQKGDIAEGYSVSREKKESFPLTVTSAQKNPTAFYLCASSRTSAGRTDTQYFGPGTRLTVL.

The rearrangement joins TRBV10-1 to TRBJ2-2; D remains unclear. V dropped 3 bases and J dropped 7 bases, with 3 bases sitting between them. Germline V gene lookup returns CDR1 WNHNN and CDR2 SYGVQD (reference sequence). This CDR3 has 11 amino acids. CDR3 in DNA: TGCGCCAGCAGTGACAGCGGGGAGCTGTTTTTT. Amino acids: CASSDSGELFF.

CDR3 protein: CASSDGGGAPGELFF. CDR3 in DNA: TGTGCCAGCAGTGACGGCGGGGGGGCCCCCGGGGAGCTGTTTTTT. The J gene is TRBJ2-2, the V gene TRBV2, with 9 bases lining up with TRBD2. CDR1 and CDR2 (germline): SNHLY, FYNNEI. The CDR3 has 15 residues. J lost 6 bases, V lost 3 bases, and 5 bases had no gene match.

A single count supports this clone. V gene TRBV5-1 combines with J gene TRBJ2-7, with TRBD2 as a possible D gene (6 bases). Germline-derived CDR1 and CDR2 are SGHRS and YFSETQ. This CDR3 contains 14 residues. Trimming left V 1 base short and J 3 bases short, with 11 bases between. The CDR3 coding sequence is TGCGCCAGCAGCTTGTCCGGGAGTGGCTACGAGCAGTACTTC. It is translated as CASSLSGSGYEQYF.